These 24 T cell receptor beta chains were all obtained from the same sample, sequenced in a study of shared clonotypes between healthy human individuals. Here immunoSEQ multiplex PCR was the method, and the copy in TCRdb shows in-frame clones only, minus some. The data contain about 1.5 million clones, roughly 96% of them singletons. Sequenced material: naive CD4+ T cells sorted from blood. Subset of the sample: CD45RA+ positively selected. All receptors come from a man aged 25-45 years in good health.

J is TRBJ1-2 and V is TRBV10-1, with D hard to call. Germline CDR1 reads WNHNN; CDR2 reads SYGVQD (reference sequence). The germline V and J ends were trimmed by 3 bases and 8 bases, with 10 bases remaining between them. The CDR3 contains 12 residues. As DNA, the CDR3 is TGCGCCAGCAGTGATGGTCCAGGAGGCTACACCTTC. Translating it yields CASSDGPGGYTF.

The chain recombines TRBV28 with TRBJ2-5, with 12 positions matching TRBD2. The CDR3 length is 14 residues. Germline CDR1 MDHEN, CDR2 SYDVKM. CDR3 sequence reads: CASSGLAGQETQYF. CDR3 DNA: TGTGCTTCCTCGGGACTAGCGGGCCAAGAGACCCAGTACTTC.

This clone was picked up one time. The rearrangement links TRBV19 to TRBJ1-4; D gene unclear. Germline lookup yields CDR1 LNHDA and CDR2 SQIVND (reference sequence). Trimming took off 8 bases at V and 7 bases at J, with 17 bases between the two ends. CDR3 length: 14 residues. CDR3 coding DNA: TGTGCCAGTCGTAAGACCCAGCCTGGTGAAAAACTGTTTTTT. Its protein is CASRKTQPGEKLFF.

The rearrangement joins TRBV6-6 to TRBJ2-2; D call uncertain. This CDR3 is built from 15 residues. The germline V and J ends were trimmed by 5 bases and 2 bases, with 12 bases remaining between them. The V gene's germline CDR1 is MNHNY and CDR2 SVGAGI (reference sequence). Here the CDR3 reads CASSLRTGNTGELFF. For the CDR3, the DNA is TGTGCCAGCAGTCTTCGGACGGGTAACACCGGGGAGCTGTTTTTT.

This clone was observed a single time. CDR3 residues: CASSLLRDLRDTQYF. The CDR3 DNA is TGTGCCAGCAGCTTACTACGGGACCTCCGAGATACGCAGTATTTT. This chain joins TRBV5-4 and TRBJ2-3; the D gene could be TRBD1 or TRBD2 (5 bases each). The CDR3 extends over 15 amino acids. Trimming shortened V by 2 bases and J by 5 bases, and 15 bases separated the two germline ends. Per the germline V gene, CDR1 is SGHNT and CDR2 is YYREEE (reference sequence).

The chain employs TRBV7-2 and TRBJ1-2; D gene uncertain. CDR1 and CDR2 from the germline V gene are SGHTA and FQGNSA. V was trimmed by 0 bases and J by 6 bases, leaving 14 bases between them. The CDR3 runs to 15 residues. DNA of the CDR3: TGTGCCAGCAGCTTAGCTCCGAGTGTAGGGAATGGCTACACCTTC. Protein sequence: CASSLAPSVGNGYTF.

The rearrangement joins TRBV19 to TRBJ1-1; 10 bases line up with TRBD1. V shed 9 bases and J 0 bases; nucleotides not matched to a gene: 7. Germline lookup yields CDR1 LNHDA and CDR2 SQIVND (reference sequence). This CDR3 comprises 15 residues. As DNA, the CDR3 is TGTGCCAGCACGAGACAGGGGGCGTTGAACACTGAAGCTTTCTTT. This encodes CASTRQGALNTEAFF.

The CDR3 DNA sequence: TGTGCCAGTACGGAGGGCTCTGGAAACACCATATATTTT. It encodes CASTEGSGNTIYF. This sequence joins TRBV19 and TRBJ1-3; D call uncertain. Per the germline V gene, CDR1 is LNHDA and CDR2 is SQIVND (reference sequence). V was shortened by 7 bases and J by 0 bases, with 7 bases between the two germline ends. The CDR3 sequence is 13 residues long.

This chain connects TRBV19 to TRBJ1-5, with TRBD1 as a possible D gene (5 bases). Trimming took 6 bases from V and 0 from J, leaving 18 bases between them. CDR1 and CDR2 (germline): LNHDA, SQIVND (reference sequence). The CDR3 consists of 17 residues. CDR3 nucleotides: TGTGCCAGTAGCCTCAGGGCTAACAGGTATAGCAATCAGCCCCAGCATTTT. The encoded protein is CASSLRANRYSNQPQHF.

This chain uses TRBV18 with TRBJ1-1, with TRBD1 matching 8 bases. Per the germline V gene, CDR1 is KGHSH and CDR2 is LQKENI. The CDR3 consists of 16 residues. V shed 5 bases and J 0 bases; nucleotides not matched to a gene: 8. The CDR3 nucleotides read TGTGCCAGCTCAATCCGGGACAGGCATATGAACACTGAAGCTTTCTTT. This sequence encodes CASSIRDRHMNTEAFF.

The chain uses TRBV29-1 and TRBJ2-1, with no clear D. Germline values: CDR1 SQVTM, CDR2 ANQGSEA. Trimming shortened V by 3 bases and J by 2 bases, and 11 bases separated the two germline ends. This CDR3 comprises 14 residues. CDR3 DNA sequence: TGCAGCGTTGAGAGGCCTGGTACCTACAATGAGCAGTTCTTC. Translating it yields CSVERPGTYNEQFF.

This sequence joins TRBV27 and TRBJ2-7; perhaps TRBD1 as D (8 bases). CDR3 length: 20 amino acids. Trimming pared 6 bases from V and 6 bases from J, leaving 36 bases between. From germline, CDR1 is MNHEY and CDR2 SMNVEV (reference sequence). The CDR3, as DNA: TGTGCCAGCAGGCGTTTCAGTTCGGGGGGCGCCGACAGGGGCGTCAGCGAGCAGTACTTC. It encodes CASRRFSSGGADRGVSEQYF.

V usage is TRBV5-6 and J usage is TRBJ1-2; D ambiguous. The germline gives CDR1 SGHDT, CDR2 YYEEEE. V gave up 4 bases and J gave up 2 bases, with 15 bases separating them. This CDR3 comprises 15 residues. The CDR3 nucleotides are TGTGCCAGCAGCCAAGCGAATTCCCACAACTATGGCTACACCTTC. It specifies CASSQANSHNYGYTF.

The V gene is TRBV19, the J gene TRBJ1-5, with D possibly matching TRBD1 (6 bases). CDR1 and CDR2 from the germline V gene are LNHDA and SQIVND (reference sequence). This CDR3 comprises 14 residues. V was shortened by 4 bases and J by 7 bases, with 14 bases between the two germline ends. CDR3 in amino acids: CASSTYREGQPQHF. CDR3 nucleotides: TGTGCCAGTAGTACATACAGGGAGGGCCAGCCCCAGCATTTT.

The rearrangement joins TRBV28 to TRBJ2-2; TRBD2 might be the D (5 bases). The V gene's germline CDR1 is MDHEN and CDR2 SYDVKM. Trimming stripped 7 bases from V and 1 base from J, with 16 bases between. The CDR3 consists of 16 residues. CDR3: CASTAGSSLNTGELFF. CDR3 coding DNA: TGTGCCAGCACTGCGGGTAGCTCGCTGAACACCGGGGAGCTGTTTTTT.

This chain uses TRBV29-1 with TRBJ1-1; D is perhaps TRBD1 (5 bases). V shed 5 bases and J shed 11 bases, with 18 bases lying between them. Looked up from germline, CDR1 is SQVTM and CDR2 is ANQGSEA. The CDR3 has 12 residues. The CDR3 region has the DNA TGCAGCGTTCGCCGGGGCCCCGCGGAGGCTTTCTTT. Translated: CSVRRGPAEAFF.

The chain is built from TRBV5-1 and TRBJ2-7; D gene ambiguous. CDR1 SGHRS and CDR2 YFSETQ come from the germline V gene. The CDR3 has 15 residues. V lost 4 bases to trimming and J lost 3 bases, with 17 bases between them. CDR3 nucleotides: TGCGCCAGCAGCCCACAATCGGGCGCCTTCTACGAGCAGTACTTC. This codes for CASSPQSGAFYEQYF.

The chain joins TRBV11-3 to TRBJ2-2; D remains ambiguous. Germline V lookup: CDR1 SGHNT, CDR2 YENEEA. This CDR3 is 12 amino acids long. Trimming stripped 5 bases from V and 3 bases from J, with 4 bases between. Here the CDR3 reads CASSRYTGELFF. DNA of the CDR3: TGTGCCAGCAGCAGATACACCGGGGAGCTGTTTTTT. The full variable domain, its missing parts supplied by reference TRBV11-3 and TRBJ2-2, is EAGVVQSPRYKIIEKKQPVAFWCNPISGHNTLYWYLQNLGQGPELLIRYENEEAVDDSQLPKDRFSAERLKGVDSTLKIQPAELGDSAVYLCASSRYTGELFFGEGSRLTVL.

The CDR3 sequence is CASSQEHRMNTEAFF. The CDR3, as DNA: TGCGCCAGCAGCCAAGAGCACCGCATGAACACTGAAGCTTTCTTT. The V call is TRBV4-1, the J call TRBJ1-1; D not resolved. V was shortened by 0 bases and J by 0 bases, with 8 bases between the two germline ends. The CDR3 loop spans 15 amino acids. CDR1 and CDR2 (germline): MGHRA, YSYEKL.

This chain joins TRBV5-1 and TRBJ2-7; 15 nucleotides match TRBD2. Germline CDR1 and CDR2: SGHRS and YFSETQ. This CDR3 spans 16 amino acids. Unmatched junction bases numbered 8, after V lost 4 bases and J lost 6 bases. The CDR3 region has the DNA TGCGCCAGCAGCACGGGACTAGCGGGAGGAAGCGGCGAGCAGTACTTC. Encoded protein: CASSTGLAGGSGEQYF. The entire variable domain, with the rest obtained from reference TRBV5-1 and TRBJ2-7, is as follows: KAGVTQTPRYLIKTRGQQVTLSCSPISGHRSVSWYQQTPGQGLQFLFEYFSETQRNKGNFPGRFSGRQFSNSRSEMNVSTLELGDSALYLCASSTGLAGGSGEQYFGPGTRLTVT.

This chain links TRBV4-1 with TRBJ2-3, with TRBD2 identical over 7 bases. CDR1 and CDR2 (germline): MGHRA, YSYEKL. V was pared by 1 base and J by 2 bases, with 9 bases of the junction left unmatched. There are 17 residues in the CDR3. CDR3 sequence: CASSQVGLAGHTDTQYF. The CDR3, as DNA: TGCGCCAGCAGCCAAGTCGGGTTAGCGGGTCACACAGATACGCAGTATTTT.

With respect to this clone: The same CDR3 is also encoded by other DNA sequences in this sample. The chain is built from TRBV5-1 and TRBJ1-5, with D possibly TRBD1 on 6 matching bases. The CDR3 sequence is 14 residues long. Germline V CDR1 and CDR2: SGHRS, YFSETQ. Trimming pared 2 bases from V and 4 bases from J, leaving 10 bases between. CDR3 in DNA: TGCGCCAGCAGCTTAGGACAGCCTAATCAGCCCCAGCATTTT. Translated: CASSLGQPNQPQHF.

The chain carries TRBV6-5 and TRBJ2-1; D could derive from TRBD1 or TRBD2 (6 bases each). V was cut by 10 bases and J by 8 bases, with 15 bases left in between. Germline loops: CDR1 MNHEY, CDR2 SVGAGI. CDR3 length equals 12 residues. The CDR3 is CATWAGGDEQFF. DNA for the CDR3: TGTGCCACCTGGGCCGGGGGCGATGAGCAGTTCTTC.

V gene TRBV5-7 combines with J gene TRBJ2-1; perhaps TRBD2 as D (5 bases). TRBV5-7 belongs to the ORF category, with a function that is uncertain. The CDR3 is 14 amino acids. Trimming removed 1 base at V and 1 base at J, with 6 bases between. CDR3 nucleotide sequence: TGTGCCAGCAGCTTGCTAGCATCCTACAATGAGCAGTTCTTC. The encoded protein is CASSLLASYNEQFF.